These T cell receptor beta chains were read from a single sample in a study of blood T cell repertoires in COVID-19. Profiled with immunoSEQ multiplex PCR; TCRdb holds only in-frame clones, not every one. The data show about 150,000 clones, with roughly 83% seen just once and about 29% held by the top ten. Source material: peripheral blood. The source of these receptors is a woman aged 55 to 70 with acute or convalescent COVID-19. CDR3s include the opening cysteine and the closing phenylalanine or tryptophan. The D gene is left open where the match is weak. Clone size is not always given. Where it is, it says once, few, many or a class for expanded clones.

. | . | TRBJ2-3 | TRBV19 | CASSRTDFTDTQYF | TGTGCCAGTAGTAGGACTGATTTCACAGATACGCAGTATTTT
. | TRBD1 | TRBJ1-6 | TRBV6-5 | CASTRTGAYNSPLHF | TGTGCCAGCACCCGGACAGGAGCCTATAATTCACCCCTCCACTTT
. | . | TRBJ1-5 | TRBV6-6 | CASSYAGAVGNQPQHF | TGTGCCAGCAGTTACGCAGGGGCTGTAGGCAATCAGCCCCAGCATTTT
. | . | TRBJ2-2 | TRBV5-1 | CASSLFPGNTGELFF | TGCGCCAGCAGCTTGTTTCCAGGGAACACCGGGGAGCTGTTTTTT
. | . | TRBJ1-3 | TRBV30 | CAWRVPGSGNTIYF | TGTGCCTGGAGGGTCCCAGGCTCTGGAAACACCATATATTTT
. | TRBD1 | TRBJ2-5 | TRBV19 | CASSHGQGRLWTQYF | TGTGCCAGTAGTCATGGACAGGGGCGACTTTGGACCCAGTACTTC
. | . | TRBJ1-3 | TRBV7-9 | CASSLLSIGNTIYF | TGTGCCAGCAGCCTCCTCAGTATCGGAAACACCATATATTTT
. | . | TRBJ1-6 | TRBV11-2 | CASSSGSYNSPLHF | TGTGCCAGCAGCTCAGGGTCCTATAATTCACCCCTCCACTTT
. | . | TRBJ2-3 | TRBV3-1/TRBV3-2 | CASSRSGSPDTQYF | TGTGCCAGCAGCCGAAGCGGATCCCCAGATACGCAGTATTTT
. | TRBD1 | TRBJ1-1 | TRBV7-9 | CASSLNGGTGNTEAFF | TGTGCCAGCAGCTTAAATGGCGGGACAGGGAACACTGAAGCTTTCTTT
once | TRBD1 | TRBJ1-1 | TRBV5-1 | CASSGAQGAHMNTEAFF | TGCGCCAGCAGCGGGGCACAGGGGGCCCACATGAACACTGAAGCTTTCTTT
. | . | TRBJ1-2 | TRBV28 | CASSQPGKGNYGYTF | TGTGCCAGCAGTCAACCAGGGAAAGGGAACTATGGCTACACCTTC
once | . | TRBJ1-1 | TRBV12-5 | CASGLGQEVTEAFF | TGTGCTAGTGGTTTGGGGCAGGAGGTCACTGAAGCTTTCTTT
few | . | TRBJ2-1 | TRBV2 | CASSVRGESSYNEQFF | TGTGCCAGCAGTGTTCGTGGAGAGAGCTCCTACAATGAGCAGTTCTTC
. | TRBD1 | TRBJ1-2 | TRBV6-1 | CASSDSTTGRFRYGYTF | TGTGCCAGCAGTGATTCTACGACAGGGCGGTTTCGGTATGGCTACACCTTC
. | TRBD1 | TRBJ1-1 | TRBV2 | CASTPGQGNTEAFF | TGTGCCAGCACTCCGGGACAGGGGAACACTGAAGCTTTCTTT
few | TRBD1 | TRBJ1-4 | TRBV7-2 | CASSLGTGGKLFF | TGTGCCAGCAGCTTAGGGACAGGGGGAAAACTGTTTTTT
. | . | TRBJ1-6 | TRBV5-6 | CASSVAGSPLHF | TGTGCCAGCAGCGTAGCGGGTTCACCCCTCCACTTT
once | TRBD2 | TRBJ2-1 | TRBV5-5 | CASSLEGTNYNEQFF | TGTGCCAGCAGCTTGGAAGGGACTAACTACAATGAGCAGTTCTTC
few | . | TRBJ1-6 | TRBV6-5 | CASTPGETLHF | TGTGCCAGCACCCCGGGGGAAACCCTCCACTTT
. | . | TRBJ2-2 | TRBV5-1 | CASSPDFRGGELFF | TGCGCCAGCAGCCCCGATTTTAGGGGCGGGGAGCTGTTTTTT
few | . | TRBJ2-3 | TRBV6-6 | CASSYGQDTQYF | TGTGCCAGCAGTTACGGGCAAGATACGCAGTATTTT
. | . | TRBJ1-6 | TRBV6-1 | CASSVTQRGGSYNSPLHF | TGTGCCAGCAGTGTAACACAACGGGGTGGCTCCTATAATTCACCCCTCCACTTT
. | . | TRBJ2-3 | TRBV18 | CASSPPRTGTDTQYF | TGTGCCAGCTCACCACCTCGGACAGGCACAGATACGCAGTATTTT